These T cell receptor beta chains were read from a single sample in a study of PD-1 blockade in classical Hodgkin lymphoma. Generated by immunoSEQ multiplex PCR, the TCRdb table keeps only in-frame clones and is missing some. Here the sample spans around 6,700 clones, roughly 79% being singletons. The sequences come from CD4+ T cells from blood, collected at baseline. The receptors derive from a human donor with classical Hodgkin lymphoma. The CDR3 runs from the conserved cysteine through the conserved F or W. The D gene is left open where the match is weak. Rows give clone size only sometimes, using once, few, many, or a class for an expanded clone.

clone size,D gene,V gene,J gene,CDR3 protein,CDR3 DNA
-,-,TRBV28,TRBJ1-4,CASSTRDLLFF,TGTGCCAGCAGCACCCGGGACCTACTGTTTTTT
-,TRBD1,TRBV27,TRBJ2-7,CASSLSRTGTGHYEQYF,TGTGCCAGCAGTTTAAGTAGGACCGGGACAGGGCACTACGAGCAGTACTTC
-,-,TRBV5-4,TRBJ2-5,CASSFPGKETQYF,TGTGCCAGCAGCTTCCCAGGGAAAGAGACCCAGTACTTC
-,TRBD2,TRBV6-6,TRBJ2-7,CASIPGTSLYEQYF,TGTGCCAGCATTCCCGGGACTAGTCTCTACGAGCAGTACTTC
once,-,TRBV4-1,TRBJ1-1,CASSRVAQGTEAFF,TGCGCCAGCAGCCGAGTCGCACAGGGCACTGAAGCTTTCTTT
-,-,TRBV5-4,TRBJ2-1,CASSLKRTATSGGEQFF,TGTGCCAGCAGCTTAAAGCGAACCGCGACCAGTGGGGGTGAGCAGTTCTTC
-,-,TRBV11-2,TRBJ2-1,CASRTIPGNEQFF,TGTGCCAGCAGAACCATTCCCGGCAATGAGCAGTTCTTC
few,-,TRBV7-8,TRBJ1-6,CASASGGTSNSPLHF,TGTGCCAGCGCCAGTGGCGGGACAAGTAATTCACCCCTCCACTTT
-,-,TRBV7-8,TRBJ2-5,CASSFDRWGETQYF,TGTGCCAGCAGCTTCGATCGTTGGGGGGAGACCCAGTACTTC
-,-,TRBV5-1,TRBJ1-4,CASSLADHVKNEKLFF,TGCGCCAGCAGCTTGGCCGATCACGTGAAGAATGAAAAACTGTTTTTT
-,-,TRBV7-8,TRBJ1-4,CASSRDRLGASEKLFF,TGTGCCAGCAGCCGAGACAGGCTAGGGGCTAGTGAAAAACTGTTTTTT
-,TRBD2,TRBV7-9,TRBJ2-1,CASSPGRLAGGRIEQFF,TGTGCCAGCAGCCCCGGACGACTAGCGGGGGGGCGGATTGAGCAGTTCTTC
once,TRBD2,TRBV9,TRBJ2-4,CASSLTGTSGGNIQYF,TGTGCCAGCAGCCTTACCGGGACTAGCGGGGGGAACATTCAGTACTTC
-,-,TRBV27,TRBJ2-3,CASSLWASGTTDTQYF,TGTGCCAGCAGTTTATGGGCTAGTGGGACCACAGATACGCAGTATTTT
few,-,TRBV30,TRBJ1-5,CAWSRGASNQPQHF,TGTGCCTGGAGTCGGGGGGCCAGCAATCAGCCCCAGCATTTT
-,TRBD1,TRBV5-4,TRBJ1-1,CASSRQTGINTEAFF,TGTGCCAGCAGTCGCCAGACAGGGATTAACACTGAAGCTTTCTTT
few,-,TRBV28,TRBJ1-2,CASGRVGYTF,TGTGCCAGCGGCCGGGTAGGCTACACCTTC
-,-,TRBV25-1,TRBJ1-1,CASSSNISAGTEAFF,TGTGCCAGCAGTTCAAACATATCGGCGGGCACTGAAGCTTTCTTT
-,TRBD2,TRBV30,TRBJ2-1,CAGLALAGLSSYNEQFF,TGTGCCGGGCTGGCACTAGCGGGATTAAGCTCCTACAATGAGCAGTTCTTC
-,TRBD2,TRBV10-1,TRBJ2-3,CASSPTSGLRTDTQYF,TGCGCCAGCAGCCCAACTAGCGGACTTCGCACAGATACGCAGTATTTT
few,-,TRBV2,TRBJ1-2,CASSVEQNSYGYTF,TGTGCCAGCAGTGTTGAGCAGAACAGCTATGGCTACACCTTC
once,TRBD1,TRBV10-2,TRBJ1-1,CASSDTGGNTEAFF,TGCGCCAGCAGTGATACAGGGGGGAACACTGAAGCTTTCTTT
-,-,TRBV19,TRBJ1-2,CASSEKGGPANYGYTF,TGTGCCAGTAGCGAGAAGGGAGGGCCCGCTAACTATGGCTACACCTTC
-,TRBD1,TRBV18,TRBJ1-1,CASSPVSTGGNTEAFF,TGTGCCAGCTCACCGGTTTCGACAGGGGGGAACACTGAAGCTTTCTTT
-,-,TRBV4-1,TRBJ1-1,CASRPGGGTEAFF,TGCGCCAGCAGACCGGGGGGTGGCACTGAAGCTTTCTTT
-,TRBD1,TRBV7-2,TRBJ1-2,CASSKRQGGGYTF,TGTGCCAGCAGCAAAAGACAGGGGGGCGGCTACACCTTC
-,TRBD1,TRBV18,TRBJ1-4,CASSPGQSGEKLFF,TGTGCCAGCTCACCGGGACAGTCAGGTGAAAAACTGTTTTTT
once,-,TRBV27,TRBJ1-4,CATGTLGKAEKLFF,TGTGCCACCGGGACGTTAGGGAAAGCTGAAAAACTGTTTTTT
-,TRBD1,TRBV5-1,TRBJ1-2,CASSSDPDRVPGYTF,TGCGCCAGCAGCTCAGACCCGGACAGGGTTCCCGGCTACACCTTC
-,TRBD1,TRBV18,TRBJ1-1,CASSPRKRQGTEAFF,TGTGCCAGCTCACCGCGTAAGAGACAGGGCACTGAAGCTTTCTTT